This T cell receptor beta chain appears in the sequencing data of a study of CD8 T cells in ankylosing spondylitis. A quantitative 5'-RACE method, one with molecular barcodes, was used to make TCR beta libraries. Via MiXCR, TCRdb re-called the 5' RACE reads, giving one row per CDR3 protein. The profile shows 650,000 to 800,000 distinct CDR3 sequences, about 20% of them singletons. CDR3 length equals 14 residues. Germline V gives CDR1 MNHEY, CDR2 SMNVEV (reference sequence). The V and J ends lost 4 bases and 6 bases respectively, with 13 bases between them. This clonotype was detected a few times. Antigen: not known. Broader study findings: Disease-associated clonotypes exhibited CD8+ identity and were relatively infrequent in peripheral blood. Seemingly distinctive of ankylosing spondylitis blood was a TCR beta motif formed by eight highly homologous variants. As reported, disease-linked clones showed significant enrichment in matched ankylosing spondylitis synovial fluid. Earlier authors reported some of these motif variants in reactive arthritis synovial fluid and blood.

Input material: blood, either unsorted or a sorted T cell fraction (not recorded which). The clonotype comes from a male donor with ankylosing spondylitis. The chain carries TRBV27 and TRBJ1-5, with D tentatively TRBD1 (5 bases). The CDR3 DNA follows: TGTGCCAGCAGTTACCAGGGAGGTACTCAGCCCCAGCATTTT. It translates to CASSYQGGTQPQHF.